These T cell receptor beta chains were read from a single sample in a study of cytomegalovirus exposure and HLA in healthy donors. The data were produced by immunoSEQ multiplex PCR, yet TCRdb's version contains in-frame clones alone and is incomplete. The sample lists 120,000 or so clones, about 10% occurring once. Sequencing was performed on PBMCs. These TCRs come from a woman younger than 35 in good health and CMV-seropositive. The CDR3 runs from the conserved cysteine through the conserved F or W. D genes are given only for firm matches. Size values are once, few and many counts, or a class for expanded clones, and some rows have none.

V	size	D	J	CDR3	DNA
TRBV7-9	few	TRBD2	TRBJ2-2	CASTARGGPNITGELFF	TGTGCCAGCACCGCTAGGGGAGGGCCTAACATCACCGGGGAGCTGTTTTTT
TRBV4-2	few	TRBD2	TRBJ2-1	CASSQALLTLAGGYNEQFF	TGTGCCAGCAGCCAAGCCCTCTTGACTCTAGCGGGGGGTTACAATGAGCAGTTCTTC
TRBV5-1	once	TRBD2	TRBJ2-3	CASSLVAGGRKADTQYF	TGCGCCAGCAGCTTGGTGGCAGGCGGGAGAAAAGCAGATACGCAGTATTTT
TRBV28	NA	NA	TRBJ2-2	CASSSPGQMNTGELFF	TGTGCCAGCAGTTCCCCCGGACAGATGAACACCGGGGAGCTGTTTTTT
TRBV7-6	NA	TRBD2	TRBJ2-1	CASSFTSGTINEQFF	TGTGCCAGCAGCTTTACTAGCGGTACTATCAATGAGCAGTTCTTC
TRBV18	NA	TRBD2	TRBJ2-5	CASSQQAGIQETQYF	TGTGCCAGCTCACAGCAAGCGGGGATTCAAGAGACCCAGTACTTC
TRBV9	NA	NA	TRBJ2-7	CASSVEQFSYEQYF	TGTGCCAGCAGCGTAGAACAGTTCTCCTACGAGCAGTACTTC
TRBV6-5	few	TRBD1	TRBJ1-1	CASNPWDRSLEAFF	TGTGCCAGCAACCCCTGGGACAGGAGCCTTGAAGCTTTCTTT
TRBV6-5	NA	TRBD2	TRBJ2-1	CASSYSRLAGVGEQFF	TGTGCCAGCAGTTACTCGAGGCTAGCGGGAGTCGGTGAGCAGTTCTTC
TRBV12-5	few	NA	TRBJ1-2	CASGLVGARHYGYTF	TGTGCTAGTGGTTTGGTTGGGGCCAGACACTATGGCTACACCTTC
TRBV7-2	NA	TRBD2	TRBJ2-7	CASSFLAGDSYEQYF	TGTGCCAGCAGCTTCCTAGCGGGCGATTCCTACGAGCAGTACTTC
TRBV4-1	few	NA	TRBJ2-5	CASSQELSEETQYF	TGCGCCAGCAGCCAAGAGTTGAGCGAAGAGACCCAGTACTTC
TRBV10-3	NA	NA	TRBJ1-3	CAIKVGLSGNTIYF	TGTGCCATCAAGGTGGGCCTCTCTGGAAACACCATATATTTT
TRBV29-1	NA	NA	TRBJ1-5	CSVGGANQPQHF	TGCAGCGTTGGGGGCGCCAATCAGCCCCAGCATTTT
TRBV4-2	few	NA	TRBJ2-5	CASSQEFGATQTQYF	TGTGCCAGCAGCCAAGAGTTTGGGGCGACGCAGACCCAGTACTTC
TRBV7-9	NA	TRBD1	TRBJ2-3	CASSLGTGESDTQYF	TGTGCCAGCAGCCTGGGGACAGGGGAGTCGGATACGCAGTATTTT